Shown below are 2 T cell receptor beta chains from a single sample sequenced in a study of blood T cell repertoires in COVID-19. The data were produced by immunoSEQ multiplex PCR, yet TCRdb's version contains in-frame clones alone and is incomplete. The sample lists over 25,000 clones; under 85% were seen once. Sequencing was carried out using peripheral blood. These TCRs come from a woman over 75 with acute or convalescent COVID-19.

This chain links TRBV2 with TRBJ2-2, with a weak D call TRBD2 (6 bases). V lost 5 bases and J 2 bases, leaving 15 bases between the germline ends. The CDR3 is 16 residues long. Germline values: CDR1 SNHLY, CDR2 FYNNEI. The DNA of the CDR3 is TGTGCCAGCAGTAGGGAATCGGGAGTTAACACCGGGGAGCTGTTTTTT. It specifies CASSRESGVNTGELFF.

The rearrangement joins TRBV28 to TRBJ2-7; D ambiguous. V shed 2 bases and J shed 2 bases, with 7 bases lying between them. The CDR3 runs to 13 residues. CDR1 is MDHEN, CDR2 SYDVKM, per germline. Here the CDR3 DNA reads TGTGCCAGCAGTTTAACGAGTCCCTACGAGCAGTACTTC. Translating gives CASSLTSPYEQYF. The variable domain in full, with the rest retrieved from reference TRBV28 and TRBJ2-7, is DVKVTQSSRYLVKRTGEKVFLECVQDMDHENMFWYRQDPGLGLRLIYFSYDVKMKEKGDIPEGYSVSREKKERFSLILESASTNQTSMYLCASSLTSPYEQYFGPGTRLTVT.